This TCR beta chain was identified during a study of T cells in Graves' hyperthyroidism and ophthalmopathy. Researchers amplified the TCR beta CDR3 regions from RNA transcripts. An initial round of RT-PCR targeting the TCR CDR3 relied on the HTBI primer set. A single record per CDR3 protein comes from TCRdb applying MiXCR to the multiplex PCR reads. This sample has hundreds of thousands of distinct CDR3 sequences, with about 45% found just once. The CDR3 runs 13 residues. V was shortened by 0 bases and J by 5 bases, with 6 bases between the two germline ends. The germline V gene encodes CDR1 SGDLS and CDR2 YYNGEE. This clonotype occurred once.

The TCR was taken from a woman between 18 and 29 years old with Graves' hyperthyroidism. The sample taken for sequencing was peripheral blood or thyroid tissue (not recorded which). The V gene is TRBV9, the J gene TRBJ1-5; no reliable D call. The CDR3 nucleotides are TGTGCCAGCAGCGTAGGTTGGGATCAGCCCCAGCATTTT. Translating gives CASSVGWDQPQHF.